The source of this T cell receptor (beta chain) is a study of T cell responses to AZD1222 COVID-19 vaccine. Sequencing was performed with immunoSEQ multiplex PCR; in TCRdb, only in-frame clones are kept and a portion is missing. The table records some 79,000 clones, 80% of them present only once. The germline V gene encodes CDR1 SGHVS and CDR2 FNYEAQ. CDR3 length: 15 residues. Trimming took off 5 bases at V and 0 bases at J, with 12 bases between the two ends. The material was peripheral blood, obtained 28 days after the second AZD1222 dose. This TCR was recovered from an adult who received the AZD1222 COVID-19 vaccine. The chain employs TRBV7-6 and TRBJ2-3; D perhaps matches TRBD2 (5 bases). For the CDR3, the DNA is TGTGCCAGCAGCCGAAGGACTGGGAGCACAGATACGCAGTATTTT. It codes for CASSRRTGSTDTQYF.